This passage covers 12 T cell receptor beta chains from one sample sequenced in a study of beta chain features in type 1 diabetes. Sequenced material consisted of expressed TCRB transcripts (all of the isolated RNA was reverse transcribed). Clones were read by immunoSEQ multiplex PCR, and TCRdb kept only the in-frame ones, dropping some. The sample includes more than 350,000 clones, more than 9.5% seen only once; the top ten take less than 0.06%. The sequenced sample was naive CD4+ T cells from blood. The source is a woman younger than 30 in good health.

This clone was seen only a few times. The chain couples TRBV5-4 to TRBJ2-3; possible D gene TRBD2, 6 bases. The CDR3 spans 15 residues. CDR1 is SGHNT, CDR2 YYREEE, per germline (reference sequence). Trimming took off 0 bases at V and 5 bases at J, with 13 bases between the two ends. CDR3 region: CASSLAGGDGDTQYF. The CDR3 region has the DNA TGTGCCAGCAGCTTGGCCGGCGGGGATGGAGATACGCAGTATTTT.

This clone appeared a single time. The rearrangement links TRBV2 to TRBJ1-1; D is ambiguous. The CDR3 is 13 amino acids. CDR1 is SNHLY and CDR2 is FYNNEI in the germline V gene. V lost 3 bases to trimming and J lost 0 bases, with 5 bases between them. CDR3 region: CASSERMNTEAFF. In nucleotides, the CDR3 is TGTGCCAGCAGTGAGCGCATGAACACTGAAGCTTTCTTT.

This chain links TRBV7-9 with TRBJ2-5; D possibly corresponds to TRBD2 (6 bases). This CDR3 region has 14 residues. The germline V gene encodes CDR1 SEHNR and CDR2 FQNEAQ (reference sequence). The V gene lost 7 bases and the J gene lost 0 bases, with 12 bases spanning the gap. This chain's CDR3 is CASTTEGYQETQYF. CDR3 nucleotides: TGTGCCAGCACCACGGAGGGGTACCAAGAGACCCAGTACTTC. Full variable domain (rest looked up from reference TRBV7-9 and TRBJ2-5): DTGVSQNPRHKITKRGQNVTFRCDPISEHNRLYWYRQTLGQGPEFLTYFQNEAQLEKSRLLSDRFSAERPKGSFSTLEIQRTEQGDSAMYLCASTTEGYQETQYFGPGTRLLVL.

The chain combines TRBV2 with TRBJ2-7; D is undetermined. Germline lookup yields CDR1 SNHLY and CDR2 FYNNEI. The ends were cut back, 6 bases at V and 4 bases at J, with 10 bases in the middle. This CDR3 has 12 amino acids. In DNA form, the CDR3 reads TGTGCCAGCAGCTACACAGATTACGAGCAGTACGTC. Translated, it gives CASSYTDYEQYV.

The sample holds a few counts of this clone. This chain joins TRBV7-9 and TRBJ1-1; D might be TRBD1 (5 bases). Trimming stripped 5 bases from V and 1 base from J, with 11 bases between. This CDR3 region has 14 residues. The germline gives CDR1 SEHNR, CDR2 FQNEAQ (reference sequence). CDR3 nucleotides: TGTGCCAGCAGCCGTACTACAGGGAACACTGAAGCTTTCTTT. This translates into CASSRTTGNTEAFF. Full variable domain (outside the CDR3, taken from reference TRBV7-9 and TRBJ1-1): DTGVSQNPRHKITKRGQNVTFRCDPISEHNRLYWYRQTLGQGPEFLTYFQNEAQLEKSRLLSDRFSAERPKGSFSTLEIQRTEQGDSAMYLCASSRTTGNTEAFFGQGTRLTVV.

The V and J genes are TRBV7-9 and TRBJ2-3; no firm D call. Germline CDR1 and CDR2: SEHNR and FQNEAQ (reference sequence). This CDR3 is built from 14 residues. V was pared by 4 bases and J by 0 bases, with 8 bases between. CDR3 loop: CASSYSASTDTQYF. The CDR3 nucleotides read TGTGCCAGCAGCTATTCAGCTAGCACAGATACGCAGTATTTT.

This clone was recorded many times. The rearrangement links TRBV29-1 to TRBJ2-1; D might be TRBD2 (6 bases). From germline, CDR1 is SQVTM and CDR2 ANQGSEA. The CDR3 has 12 residues. V was shortened by 6 bases and J by 8 bases, with 14 bases between the two germline ends. The CDR3 here is CSVALAGYEQFF. The CDR3 DNA reads as TGCAGCGTCGCACTAGCAGGCTATGAGCAGTTCTTC.

In this sample, this clone turned up a few times. V is TRBV7-6 and J is TRBJ2-5, with D hard to call. The germline V and J ends were trimmed by 3 bases and 0 bases, with 5 bases remaining between them. Germline assignment: CDR1 SGHVS and CDR2 FNYEAQ. This CDR3 has 13 amino acids. CDR3 amino acids: CASSLVHQETQYF. In DNA form, the CDR3 reads TGTGCCAGCAGCTTGGTCCACCAAGAGACCCAGTACTTC.

The sample holds a few counts of this clone. V gene TRBV11-2 combines with J gene TRBJ2-3; no definite D call. Germline CDR1 SGHAT, CDR2 FQNNGV. The CDR3 extends over 15 amino acids. The V and J ends lost 8 bases and 0 bases respectively, with 15 bases between them. The CDR3 sequence is CASLEIGLSTDTQYF. The CDR3 DNA sequence: TGTGCCAGCCTCGAAATCGGGCTTAGCACAGATACGCAGTATTTT. The variable domain in full, with the rest retrieved from reference TRBV11-2 and TRBJ2-3, is EAGVAQSPRYKIIEKRQSVAFWCNPISGHATLYWYQQILGQGPKLLIQFQNNGVVDDSQLPKDRFSAERLKGVDSTLKIQPAKLEDSAVYLCASLEIGLSTDTQYFGPGTRLTVL.

The J gene is TRBJ2-5, the V gene TRBV30; D is perhaps TRBD2 (6 bases). The V gene lost 2 bases and the J gene lost 2 bases, with 15 bases spanning the gap. The CDR3 length is 15 residues. CDR1 is GTSNPN, CDR2 SVGIG, per germline (reference sequence). The CDR3 loop is CAWSRIGREQETQYF. Written as DNA, the CDR3 is TGTGCCTGGAGTAGAATCGGGAGAGAACAAGAGACCCAGTACTTC. The whole variable domain, remainder taken from reference TRBV30 and TRBJ2-5, is SQTIHQWPATLVQPVGSPLSLECTVEGTSNPNLYWYRQAAGRGLQLLFYSVGIGQISSEVPQNLSASRPQDRQFILSSKKLLLSDSGFYLCAWSRIGREQETQYFGPGTRLLVL.

This clone was detected a few times. Other DNA sequences in the sample encode the same CDR3. The chain recombines TRBV10-3 with TRBJ2-7, with no clear D. CDR3 length: 11 amino acids. CDR1 and CDR2 (germline): ENHRY, SYGVKD. The V end lost 3 bases, the J end lost 3 bases, and 3 bases lay between the germline ends. The CDR3 protein is CAISDLYEQYF. The CDR3 DNA sequence: TGTGCCATCAGTGACCTCTACGAGCAGTACTTC.

This chain links TRBV4-3 with TRBJ1-3; D is unclear. The germline V and J ends were trimmed by 3 bases and 5 bases, with 8 bases remaining between them. Germline V gives CDR1 LGHNA, CDR2 YSLEER. This CDR3 spans 13 amino acids. In DNA, the CDR3 is TGCGCCAGCAGCCAGGAGACTCGAAACACCATATATTTT. It codes for CASSQETRNTIYF.